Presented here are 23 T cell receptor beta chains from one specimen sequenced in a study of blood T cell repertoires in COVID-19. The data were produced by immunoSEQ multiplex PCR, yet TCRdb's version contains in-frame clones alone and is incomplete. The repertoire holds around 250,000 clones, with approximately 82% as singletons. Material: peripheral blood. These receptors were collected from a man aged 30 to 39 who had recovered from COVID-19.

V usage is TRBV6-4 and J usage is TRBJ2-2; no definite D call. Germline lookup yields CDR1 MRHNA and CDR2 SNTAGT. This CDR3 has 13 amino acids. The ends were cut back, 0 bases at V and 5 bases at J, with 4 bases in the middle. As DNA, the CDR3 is TGTGCCAGCAGTGACTCCAGTACCGGGGAGCTGTTTTTT. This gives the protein CASSDSSTGELFF.

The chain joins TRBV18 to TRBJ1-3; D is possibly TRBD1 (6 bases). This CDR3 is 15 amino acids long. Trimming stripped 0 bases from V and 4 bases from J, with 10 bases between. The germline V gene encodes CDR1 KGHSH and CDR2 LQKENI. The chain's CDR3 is CASSPPGARGNTIYF. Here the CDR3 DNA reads TGTGCCAGCTCACCACCGGGGGCGCGCGGAAACACCATATATTTT. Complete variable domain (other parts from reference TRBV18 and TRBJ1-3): NAGVMQNPRHLVRRRGQEARLRCSPMKGHSHVYWYRQLPEEGLKFMVYLQKENIIDESGMPKERFSAEFPKEGPSILRIQQVVRGDSAAYFCASSPPGARGNTIYFGEGSWLTVV.

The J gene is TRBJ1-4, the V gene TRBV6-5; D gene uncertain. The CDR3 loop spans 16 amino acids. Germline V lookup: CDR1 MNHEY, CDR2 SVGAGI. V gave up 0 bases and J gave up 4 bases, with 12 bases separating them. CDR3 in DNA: TGTGCCAGCAGTTACTCGATGCTGGCAGGTAATGAAAAACTGTTTTTT. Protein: CASSYSMLAGNEKLFF.

CDR3 sequence reads: CASSDRGNTEAFF. The CDR3, as DNA: TGCGCCAGCAGCGACAGGGGGAACACTGAAGCTTTCTTT. The V gene is TRBV5-1, the J gene TRBJ1-1; TRBD1 matches 8 bases. Germline-derived CDR1 and CDR2 are SGHRS and YFSETQ. CDR3 length: 13 residues. V shed 4 bases, J shed 1 base, and the junction held 0 bases outside the gene matches.

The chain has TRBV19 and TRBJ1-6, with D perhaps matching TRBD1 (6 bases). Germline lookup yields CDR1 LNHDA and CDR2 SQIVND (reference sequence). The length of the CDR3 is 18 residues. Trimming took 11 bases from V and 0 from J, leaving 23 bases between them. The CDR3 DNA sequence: TGTGCCCGACGACCGACCAGGACAGTCGGCTCCTATAATTCACCCCTCCACTTT. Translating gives CARRPTRTVGSYNSPLHF.

CDR3 sequence reads: CASSQDFASGGTSTDTQYF. CDR3 coding DNA: TGTGCCAGCAGCCAAGATTTCGCTAGCGGGGGGACTAGCACAGATACGCAGTATTTT. The chain uses TRBV3-1 (or the pseudogene TRBV3-2) and TRBJ2-3; TRBD2 aligns across 11 bases. With 0 bases clipped from V and 0 bases from J, the junction kept 8 bases outside the gene matches. This CDR3 spans 19 amino acids. Germline CDR1 reads LGHDT; CDR2 reads YNNKEL (reference sequence).

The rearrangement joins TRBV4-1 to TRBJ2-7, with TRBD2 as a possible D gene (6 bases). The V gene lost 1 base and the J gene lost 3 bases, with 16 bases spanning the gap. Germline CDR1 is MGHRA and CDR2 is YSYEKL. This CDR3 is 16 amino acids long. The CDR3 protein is CASSQVLNGLLYEQYF. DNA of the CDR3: TGCGCCAGCAGCCAAGTCTTAAATGGACTACTCTACGAGCAGTACTTC.

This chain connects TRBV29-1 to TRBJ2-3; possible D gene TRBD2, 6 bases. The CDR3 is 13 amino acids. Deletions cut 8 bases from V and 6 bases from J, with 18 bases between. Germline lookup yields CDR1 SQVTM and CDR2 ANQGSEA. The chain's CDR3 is CSSIRGAGDTQYF. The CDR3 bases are TGCAGCTCAATAAGGGGCGCGGGGGATACGCAGTATTTT.

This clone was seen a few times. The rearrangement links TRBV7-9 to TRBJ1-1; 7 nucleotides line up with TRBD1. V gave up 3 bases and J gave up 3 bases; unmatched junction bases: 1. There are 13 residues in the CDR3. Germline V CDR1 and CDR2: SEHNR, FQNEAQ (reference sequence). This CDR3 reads CASSFTGDTEAFF. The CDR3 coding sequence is TGTGCCAGCAGCTTCACAGGGGACACTGAAGCTTTCTTT.

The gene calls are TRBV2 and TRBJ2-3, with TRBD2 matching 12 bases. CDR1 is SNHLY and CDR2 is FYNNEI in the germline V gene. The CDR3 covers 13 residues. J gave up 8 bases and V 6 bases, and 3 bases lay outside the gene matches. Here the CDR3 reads CASRETSGGTQYF. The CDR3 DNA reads TGTGCCAGCAGAGAGACTAGCGGGGGTACGCAGTATTTT.

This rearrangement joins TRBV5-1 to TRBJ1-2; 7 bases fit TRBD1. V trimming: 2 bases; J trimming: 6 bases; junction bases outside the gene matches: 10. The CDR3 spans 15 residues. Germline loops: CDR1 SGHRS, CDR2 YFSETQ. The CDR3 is CASSFPAGQADGYTF. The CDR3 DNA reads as TGCGCCAGCAGCTTCCCAGCCGGACAGGCGGATGGCTACACCTTC.

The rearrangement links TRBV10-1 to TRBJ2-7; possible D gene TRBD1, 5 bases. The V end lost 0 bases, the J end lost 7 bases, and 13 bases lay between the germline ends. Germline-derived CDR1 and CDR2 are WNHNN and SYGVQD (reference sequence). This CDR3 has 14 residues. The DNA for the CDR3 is TGCGCCAGCAGTGAGTCGCTAAGATCAGGGGAGCAGTACTTC. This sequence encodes CASSESLRSGEQYF.

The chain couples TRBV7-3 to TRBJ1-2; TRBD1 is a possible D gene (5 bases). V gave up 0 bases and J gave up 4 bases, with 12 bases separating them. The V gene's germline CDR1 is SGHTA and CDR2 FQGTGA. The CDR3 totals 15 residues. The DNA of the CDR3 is TGTGCCAGCAGCTTAACGGCAGGGAGGCTCTATGGCTACACCTTC. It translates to CASSLTAGRLYGYTF.

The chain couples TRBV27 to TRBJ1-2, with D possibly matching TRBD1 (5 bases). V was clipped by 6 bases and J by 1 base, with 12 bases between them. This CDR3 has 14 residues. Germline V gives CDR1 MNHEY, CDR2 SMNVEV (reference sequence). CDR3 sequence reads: CASSLTGGNYGYTF. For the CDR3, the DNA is TGTGCCAGCAGCTTGACGGGGGGTAACTATGGCTACACCTTC.

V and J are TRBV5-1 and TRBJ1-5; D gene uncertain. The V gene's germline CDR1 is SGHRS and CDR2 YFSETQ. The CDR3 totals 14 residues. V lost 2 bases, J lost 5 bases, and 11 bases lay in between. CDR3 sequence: CASSLTGPDQPQHF. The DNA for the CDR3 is TGCGCCAGCAGCTTAACGGGTCCCGATCAGCCCCAGCATTTT.

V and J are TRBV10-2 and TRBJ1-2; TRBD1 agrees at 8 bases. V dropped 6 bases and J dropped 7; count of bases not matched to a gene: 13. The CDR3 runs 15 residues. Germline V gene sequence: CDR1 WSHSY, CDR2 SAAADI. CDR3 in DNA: TGCGCCAGCAGCCCCGACAGGGGCCCCCTGGGTGGCTACACCTTC. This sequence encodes CASSPDRGPLGGYTF.

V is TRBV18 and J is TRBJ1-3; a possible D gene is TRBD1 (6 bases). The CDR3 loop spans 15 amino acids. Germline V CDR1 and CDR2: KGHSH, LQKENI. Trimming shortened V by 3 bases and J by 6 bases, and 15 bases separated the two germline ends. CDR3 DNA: TGTGCCAGCTCACCGACCGGGACATTTGAAAACACCATATATTTT. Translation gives CASSPTGTFENTIYF.

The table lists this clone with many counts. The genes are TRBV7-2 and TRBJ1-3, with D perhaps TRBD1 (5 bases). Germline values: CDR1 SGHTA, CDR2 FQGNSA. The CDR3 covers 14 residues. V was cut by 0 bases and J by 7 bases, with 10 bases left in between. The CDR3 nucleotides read TGTGCCAGCAGCTTAGCGTATAGGGGTAACACCATATATTTT. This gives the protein CASSLAYRGNTIYF.

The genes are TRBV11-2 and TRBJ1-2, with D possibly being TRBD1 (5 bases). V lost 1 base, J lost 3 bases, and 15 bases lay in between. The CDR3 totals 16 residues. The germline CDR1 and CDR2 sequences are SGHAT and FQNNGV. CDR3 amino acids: CASSLGLSGRDYGYTF. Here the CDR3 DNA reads TGTGCCAGCAGCTTAGGCTTGTCAGGGAGGGACTATGGCTACACCTTC.

The CDR3 DNA reads as TGTGCCAGCAGTTACGGTCAGTACGAGCAGTACTTC. Translating gives CASSYGQYEQYF. This chain links TRBV6-6 with TRBJ2-7, with D uncertain. Trimming shortened V by 2 bases and J by 4 bases, and 6 bases separated the two germline ends. This CDR3 contains 12 residues. The germline CDR1 and CDR2 sequences are MNHNY and SVGAGI (reference sequence).

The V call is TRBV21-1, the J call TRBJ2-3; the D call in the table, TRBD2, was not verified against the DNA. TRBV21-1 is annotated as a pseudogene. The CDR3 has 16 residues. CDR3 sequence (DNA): TGTGCCAGCAGCCTCGACGCGGAACCTAGCACAGATACGCAGTATTTT. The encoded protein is CASSLDAEPSTDTQYF.

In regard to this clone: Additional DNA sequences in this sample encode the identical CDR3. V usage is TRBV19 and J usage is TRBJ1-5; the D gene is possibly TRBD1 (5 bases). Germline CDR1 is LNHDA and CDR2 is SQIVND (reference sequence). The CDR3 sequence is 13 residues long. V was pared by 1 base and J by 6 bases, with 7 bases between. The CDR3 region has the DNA TGTGCCAGTAGTATAGCGGGGGGTCAGCCCCAGCATTTT. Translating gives CASSIAGGQPQHF.

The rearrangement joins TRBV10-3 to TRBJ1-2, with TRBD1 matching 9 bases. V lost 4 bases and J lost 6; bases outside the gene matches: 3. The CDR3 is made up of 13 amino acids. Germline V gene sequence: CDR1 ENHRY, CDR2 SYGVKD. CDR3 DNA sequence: TGTGCCATCAGTGGGACAGGGGTGCATGGCTACACCTTC. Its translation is CAISGTGVHGYTF.